A single sample is the source of the 30 T cell receptor beta chains below, sequenced in a study of control samples from healthy donors and cancer patients. Profiling relied on immunoSEQ multiplex PCR, and the TCRdb table lists in-frame clones only, not all of them. The top ten hold around 12% of the sample, which has 150,000 to 200,000 clones, around nine tenths seen once. Input material: blood. These receptor sequences come from a man aged 30 to 45 in good health.

The chain has TRBV29-1 and TRBJ2-1; 10 nucleotides align to TRBD1. The germline CDR1 and CDR2 sequences are SQVTM and ANQGSEA. Trimming took 7 bases from V and 10 from J; bases not matched to a gene: 7. The length of the CDR3 is 12 residues. CDR3 coding DNA: TGCAGCGCGGACAGGGGGAAAGGGGAGCAGTTCTTC. Amino acids: CSADRGKGEQFF.

This clone has more than one count but fewer than ten. The chain employs TRBV6-5 and TRBJ1-1; 7 bases are a match to TRBD1. In germline, CDR1 is MNHEY, CDR2 SVGAGI. The V and J ends lost 9 bases and 1 base, in that order; junction bases with no gene match: 11. This CDR3 contains 15 residues. CDR3 nucleotides: TGTGCCAGTCTTACAAAGGGGGCGGGGAACACTGAAGCTTTCTTT. It codes for CASLTKGAGNTEAFF.

The J gene is TRBJ1-2, the V gene TRBV2, with a possible D match to TRBD1 (6 bases). There are 15 residues in the CDR3. V gave up 6 bases and J gave up 6 bases, with 20 bases separating them. Germline CDR1 and CDR2: SNHLY and FYNNEI. CDR3 protein: CASRANPGQTNGYTF. The CDR3 region has the DNA TGTGCCAGCAGAGCAAACCCTGGACAGACGAATGGCTACACCTTC.

V is TRBV5-1 and J is TRBJ2-5, with D possibly being TRBD1 (6 bases). The CDR3 sequence is 13 residues long. CDR1 and CDR2 (germline): SGHRS, YFSETQ. The V end lost 4 bases, the J end lost 9 bases, and 16 bases lay between the germline ends. The CDR3 DNA sequence: TGCGCCAGCAGCGCACAGGGTTGGATGGCCCAGTACTTC. Translation: CASSAQGWMAQYF.

The rearrangement joins TRBV5-1 to TRBJ1-2; 10 nucleotides line up with TRBD1. Per germline, CDR1 SGHRS and CDR2 YFSETQ. V shed 2 bases and J 6 bases; nucleotides not matched to a gene: 4. The CDR3 loop spans 14 amino acids. CDR3 residues: CASSFMGQGNGYTF. In DNA, the CDR3 is TGCGCCAGCAGCTTCATGGGACAGGGGAATGGCTACACCTTC.

This clone was seen once. The chain uses TRBV28 and TRBJ2-2; no clear D. Germline CDR1 is MDHEN and CDR2 is SYDVKM. The CDR3 consists of 13 residues. Trimming cost V 7 bases and J 4 bases, with 10 bases left between them. The CDR3 sequence: CASITLSTGELFF. CDR3 in DNA: TGTGCCAGCATCACCTTGAGCACCGGGGAGCTGTTTTTT.

This rearrangement joins TRBV5-1 to TRBJ1-2, with TRBD1 matching over 9 bases. Germline V lookup: CDR1 SGHRS, CDR2 YFSETQ. The CDR3 loop spans 16 amino acids. V was clipped by 1 base and J by 2 bases; unmatched bases: 6. The CDR3, as DNA: TGCGCCAGCAGCTTGTATCCCGGGACAGGGAACTATGGCTACACCTTC. Its protein product is CASSLYPGTGNYGYTF.

This chain links TRBV6-5 with TRBJ2-1; 9 positions match TRBD2. V trimming: 1 base; J trimming: 5 bases; junction bases outside the gene matches: 6. This CDR3 is 16 amino acids long. Germline V gene data show CDR1 as MNHEY and CDR2 as SVGAGI. The CDR3 sequence: CASSYFSGGRDNEQFF. CDR3 nucleotides: TGTGCCAGCAGTTACTTTAGCGGGGGAAGGGACAATGAGCAGTTCTTC.

This chain uses TRBV9 with TRBJ2-7, with 9 bases identical to TRBD1. Trimming at V came to 3 bases and at J to 4 bases, leaving 11 bases not matched to a gene. Germline CDR1 reads SGDLS; CDR2 reads YYNGEE. The CDR3 runs 16 residues. In nucleotides, the CDR3 is TGTGCCAGCAGCGCCCTTCCGGGACAGGGAATTTACGAGCAGTACTTC. Translating gives CASSALPGQGIYEQYF.

About this clone: The junction departs from germline at one end; a sequencing error may be responsible. The chain combines TRBV19 with TRBJ1-2; a weak D match, TRBD1 (6 bases). This CDR3 has 16 amino acids. Per germline, CDR1 LNHDA and CDR2 SQIVND (reference sequence). The CDR3 sequence: CASSIIPSPGDYGYTF. DNA for the CDR3: TGTGCCAGTAGTATCATCCCGTCTCCAGGGGACTACGGCTACACCTTC.

The rearrangement links TRBV27 to TRBJ1-2, with D perhaps TRBD1 (5 bases). V lost 0 bases and J 6 bases, leaving 14 bases between the germline ends. CDR1 is MNHEY, CDR2 SMNVEV, per germline (reference sequence). The CDR3 is made up of 15 amino acids. The CDR3 sequence: CASSLSKGTPDGYTF. For the CDR3, the DNA is TGTGCCAGCAGTTTATCGAAGGGGACCCCGGATGGCTACACCTTC.

The rearrangement uses TRBV7-3 and TRBJ2-2; D not certain. This CDR3 is 15 amino acids long. The germline gives CDR1 SGHTA, CDR2 FQGTGA. Deletions cut 5 bases from V and 3 bases from J, with 13 bases between. As DNA, the CDR3 is TGTGCCAGCAGCCTCTCACACATCTACACCGGGGAGCTGTTTTTT. Its protein is CASSLSHIYTGELFF.

The chain uses TRBV5-4 and TRBJ2-3; 9 bases line up with TRBD1. V was pared by 6 bases and J by 5 bases, with 10 bases of the junction left unmatched. The germline CDR1 and CDR2 sequences are SGHNT and YYREEE (reference sequence). The CDR3 runs 15 residues. CDR3 loop: CASTSPGQGGDTQYF. CDR3 nucleotides: TGTGCCAGCACCTCTCCGGGACAGGGAGGAGATACGCAGTATTTT.

The DNA of the CDR3 is TGTGCCAGCAGCCAAGGGAGTGGCTACACCTTC. Translating gives CASSQGSGYTF. This chain links TRBV3-1 (or the pseudogene TRBV3-2) with TRBJ1-2; D is unclear. Trimming removed 1 base at V and 7 bases at J, with 4 bases between. Germline V lookup: CDR1 LGHDT, CDR2 YNNKEL (reference sequence). The CDR3 totals 11 residues.

This chain links TRBV7-2 with TRBJ1-6, with 10 bases that match TRBD1. Losses at the gene ends were 5 bases for V and 7 bases for J; bases not matched to a gene: 2. The CDR3 totals 14 residues. Germline lookup yields CDR1 SGHTA and CDR2 FQGNSA. The CDR3 loop reads CASSPGQGNSPLHF. The CDR3 bases are TGTGCCAGCAGCCCGGGACAGGGGAATTCACCCCTCCACTTT.

This sequence joins TRBV11-2 and TRBJ1-5, with a tentative D call TRBD1 (6 bases). Germline CDR1 SGHAT, CDR2 FQNNGV. CDR3 length: 18 amino acids. Deletions cut 5 bases from V and 0 bases from J, with 20 bases between. Here the CDR3 DNA reads TGTGCCAGCAGCCCCGGCCGAGGGGGAGTAAATAGCAATCAGCCCCAGCATTTT. It translates to CASSPGRGGVNSNQPQHF.

The V call is TRBV29-1, the J call TRBJ1-1; D remains ambiguous. Trimming left V 4 bases short and J 4 bases short, with 13 bases between. Germline V gene data show CDR1 as SQVTM and CDR2 as ANQGSEA. The CDR3 length is 13 residues. CDR3 coding DNA: TGCAGCGTTGTTACCGGTTTCGGCACTGAAGCTTTCTTT. Its protein is CSVVTGFGTEAFF. Using reference TRBV29-1 and TRBJ1-1 for the parts outside the CDR3, the full variable domain is SAVISQKPSRDICQRGTSLTIQCQVDSQVTMMFWYRQQPGQSLTLIATANQGSEATYESGFVIDKFPISRPNLTFSTLTVSNMSPEDSSIYLCSVVTGFGTEAFFGQGTRLTVV.

The V gene is TRBV6-4, the J gene TRBJ2-1, with 7 bases identical to TRBD1. This CDR3 spans 13 amino acids. Germline-derived CDR1 and CDR2 are MRHNA and SNTAGT. Losses at the gene ends were 5 bases for V and 7 bases for J; bases not matched to a gene: 5. As DNA, the CDR3 is TGTGCCAGCAGTATACGGGACAGTAATGAGCAGTTCTTC. Translating it yields CASSIRDSNEQFF.

V gene TRBV19 combines with J gene TRBJ2-7, with a tentative D call TRBD1 (5 bases). Deletions cut 7 bases from V and 7 bases from J, with 11 bases between. CDR1 and CDR2 (germline): LNHDA, SQIVND (reference sequence). The CDR3 has 11 amino acids. The CDR3 bases are TGTGCCAGTAAGGGGTGGAAAGAGCAGTACTTC. Translation: CASKGWKEQYF.

The chain recombines TRBV19 with TRBJ1-1, with 8 bases identical to TRBD1. The germline CDR1 and CDR2 sequences are LNHDA and SQIVND (reference sequence). J lost 12 bases, V lost 3 bases, and 9 bases had no gene match. This CDR3 has 13 residues. The CDR3 nucleotides read TGTGCCAGTAGTATCCAAGGACAGGGCCGGACTTTCTTT. Translating it yields CASSIQGQGRTFF.

The rearrangement links TRBV7-8 to TRBJ2-2, with a possible D match to TRBD2 (5 bases). Germline-derived CDR1 and CDR2 are SGHVS and FQNEAQ. The germline V and J ends were trimmed by 10 bases and 4 bases, with 13 bases remaining between them. This CDR3 is built from 13 residues. In DNA, the CDR3 is TGTGCCACCACCCAGCGGAGCACCGGGGAGCTGTTTTTT. Translated: CATTQRSTGELFF.

The gene calls are TRBV4-1 and TRBJ2-1, with 7 nucleotides matching TRBD2. The CDR3 length is 15 residues. V gave up 3 bases and J gave up 4 bases; unmatched junction bases: 6. The germline V gene has CDR1 MGHRA and CDR2 YSYEKL. This chain's CDR3 is CASSQKSGDYNEQFF. In nucleotides, the CDR3 is TGCGCCAGCAGCCAGAAGAGCGGGGATTACAATGAGCAGTTCTTC.

J is TRBJ1-3 and V is TRBV19; no definite D call. The V and J ends lost 3 bases and 6 bases respectively, with 12 bases between them. Germline V gene data show CDR1 as LNHDA and CDR2 as SQIVND (reference sequence). This CDR3 comprises 14 residues. CDR3 loop: CASSIGRTVNTIYF. The CDR3 DNA follows: TGTGCCAGTAGTATCGGCAGGACGGTAAACACCATATATTTT. The whole variable domain, remainder taken from reference TRBV19 and TRBJ1-3, is DGGITQSPKYLFRKEGQNVTLSCEQNLNHDAMYWYRQDPGQGLRLIYYSQIVNDFQKGDIAEGYSVSREKKESFPLTVTSAQKNPTAFYLCASSIGRTVNTIYFGEGSWLTVV.

This chain links TRBV6-4 with TRBJ2-1, with 10 bases that match TRBD2. V trimming: 2 bases; J trimming: 7 bases; junction bases outside the gene matches: 14. Germline V CDR1 and CDR2: MRHNA, SNTAGT. The CDR3 length is 18 residues. The CDR3 DNA is TGTGCCAGCAGTGACCCGCCGGTAGCTAGCGGGAGAAGGAATGAGCAGTTCTTC. Residues: CASSDPPVASGRRNEQFF.

V and J are TRBV3-1 (or the pseudogene TRBV3-2) and TRBJ2-5, with 9 bases lining up with TRBD1. Looked up from germline, CDR1 is LGHDT and CDR2 is YNNKEL (reference sequence). The CDR3 is 14 residues long. Germline trimming cut 4 bases from V and 4 bases from J; bases unmatched to any gene: 4. The CDR3: CASSRRQGVETQYF. In DNA form, the CDR3 reads TGTGCCAGCAGCCGCCGACAGGGGGTAGAGACCCAGTACTTC.

The V gene is TRBV9, the J gene TRBJ2-3; the D is unclear. CDR1 is SGDLS, CDR2 YYNGEE, per germline. The length of the CDR3 is 15 residues. Deletions cut 4 bases from V and 0 bases from J, with 12 bases between. CDR3: CASSPRTLSTDTQYF. In DNA, the CDR3 is TGTGCCAGCAGCCCACGGACCCTTAGCACAGATACGCAGTATTTT. The entire variable domain, with the rest obtained from reference TRBV9 and TRBJ2-3, is as follows: DSGVTQTPKHLITATGQRVTLRCSPRSGDLSVYWYQQSLDQGLQFLIQYYNGEERAKGNILERFSAQQFPDLHSELNLSSLELGDSALYFCASSPRTLSTDTQYFGPGTRLTVL.

V gene TRBV19 combines with J gene TRBJ2-1, with 8 bases that match TRBD2. After removal of 4 bases from V and 9 bases from J, the junction contained 5 bases not matched to a gene. The CDR3 is 13 residues long. Germline V gene lookup returns CDR1 LNHDA and CDR2 SQIVND (reference sequence). The CDR3 coding sequence is TGTGCCAGTAGTAGGAGCGGGAGTCTTGAGCAGTTCTTC. This translates into CASSRSGSLEQFF. Using reference TRBV19 and TRBJ2-1 for the parts outside the CDR3, the full variable domain is DGGITQSPKYLFRKEGQNVTLSCEQNLNHDAMYWYRQDPGQGLRLIYYSQIVNDFQKGDIAEGYSVSREKKESFPLTVTSAQKNPTAFYLCASSRSGSLEQFFGPGTRLTVL.

This sequence joins TRBV6-5 and TRBJ1-2; a weak D match, TRBD1 (6 bases). Germline assignment: CDR1 MNHEY and CDR2 SVGAGI. This CDR3 has 12 residues. The V and J ends lost 4 bases and 7 bases respectively, with 10 bases between them. This CDR3 reads CASSSSGVGYTF. DNA of the CDR3: TGTGCCAGCAGTTCATCAGGGGTTGGCTACACCTTC.

This clone was seen a few times. Germline is not matched at one junction end, which may reflect a read error. V and J are TRBV20-1 and TRBJ2-1; D remains unclear. Germline CDR1 is DFQATT and CDR2 is SNEGSKA (reference sequence). This CDR3 spans 10 amino acids. The CDR3 region has the DNA TGCAGTGCTAGAGCCCTAAACTCGATCTTC. It specifies CSARALNSIF.

The rearrangement joins TRBV21-1 to TRBJ1-2. TRBV21-1 counts as a pseudogene. The CDR3 spans 12 residues. The CDR3 is CARDSRAYGYTF. The CDR3 DNA is TGTGCCAGGGACTCACGGGCTTATGGCTACACCTTC.